Listed below are T cell receptor beta chains from one sample, sequenced in a study of cytomegalovirus exposure and HLA in healthy donors. Repertoires were generated with immunoSEQ multiplex PCR, while TCRdb's copy carries only in-frame clones and drops some. The data contain 150,000 to 170,000 clones, 80% to 90% of them seen just once; the ten biggest clones take up about 20%. The sequenced sample was PBMCs. These receptors were obtained from a man between 18 and 35 years old in good health and CMV-seropositive. Each CDR3 is given with its conserved first and last residue. The D gene is left open where the match is weak. Size is omitted from some rows. Given values are once, few, many or a class for expanded clones.

J gene	V gene	D gene	clone size	CDR3 DNA	CDR3 protein
TRBJ2-7	TRBV6-5	TRBD2	NA	TGTGCCAGCAGTTACCGAGGGACTAGCGGGAGACACGAGCAGTACTTC	CASSYRGTSGRHEQYF
TRBJ1-1	TRBV19	NA	NA	TGTGCCAGTAGTATAGATCGGGCGCGGGGAGGCGGTGGTGAAGCTTTCTTT	CASSIDRARGGGGEAFF
TRBJ1-5	TRBV5-1	TRBD1	once	TGCGCCAGCAGCTTGGGCGGGACAGGGCCCAATCAGCCCCAGCATTTT	CASSLGGTGPNQPQHF
TRBJ2-7	TRBV6-1	TRBD2	NA	TGTGCCAGCAGTGATGGGGCGGGAGGGCCATACGAGCAGTACTTC	CASSDGAGGPYEQYF
TRBJ1-5	TRBV10-2	TRBD1	NA	TGCGCCAGCAGCCCGACAGGGTCCAATCAGCCCCAGCATTTT	CASSPTGSNQPQHF
TRBJ2-7	TRBV7-9	TRBD1	NA	TGTGCCACCGCGGACAGGGTTAATTACGAGCAGTACTTC	CATADRVNYEQYF
TRBJ2-1	TRBV4-1	NA	NA	TGCGCCAGCAGCCAAGGGGCCCAGAGCTCCTACAATGAGCAGTTCTTC	CASSQGAQSSYNEQFF
TRBJ2-2	TRBV7-3	TRBD1	NA	TGTGCCAGCAGCGGGCAGGGGGTCTATGGCGGGGAGCTGTTTTTT	CASSGQGVYGGELFF
TRBJ2-1	TRBV5-5	NA	NA	TGTGCCAGCAGCGCATCGACAATCTCCTACAATGAGCAGTTCTTC	CASSASTISYNEQFF
TRBJ1-3	TRBV28	NA	NA	TGTGCCAGCAGTTTTCCCGGGGGTTCTGGAAACACCATATATTTT	CASSFPGGSGNTIYF
TRBJ2-5	TRBV2	NA	once	TGTGCCAGCAGTGCTCAGACTAGTTACCCGACCCAGTACTTC	CASSAQTSYPTQYF
TRBJ2-5	TRBV19	TRBD2	NA	TGTGCCAGTAGTAAACTAGCGGGGGTCGGGAGGACCCAGTACTTC	CASSKLAGVGRTQYF
TRBJ2-3	TRBV5-1	TRBD2	NA	TGCGCCAGCAGCTTGGCGAGCGGGAGGTGGGATACGCAGTATTTT	CASSLASGRWDTQYF
TRBJ2-3	TRBV5-1	NA	NA	TGCGCCAGCAGCTTGGTGCAGGGTAGTACAGATACGCAGTATTTT	CASSLVQGSTDTQYF
TRBJ2-2	TRBV30	TRBD2	NA	TGTGCCTGGAACCCCATAGCGGGAGCCGGGGAGCTGTTTTTT	CAWNPIAGAGELFF
TRBJ2-7	TRBV5-4	NA	NA	TGTGCCAGCAGCCTCCGGGATACACCCTACGAGCAGTACTTC	CASSLRDTPYEQYF
TRBJ2-2	TRBV11-2	TRBD1	NA	TGTGCCAGCAGGCCTTATGGGGGACAGCTGAACACCGGGGAGCTGTTTTTT	CASRPYGGQLNTGELFF
TRBJ1-3	TRBV30	NA	NA	TGTGCCTGGAGTGTCCCGGGGAATGGAAACACCATATATTTT	CAWSVPGNGNTIYF
TRBJ1-2	TRBV29-1	TRBD1	NA	TGCAGCGTTGAGGGACAGCCACCTAACTATGGCTACACCTTC	CSVEGQPPNYGYTF
TRBJ2-2	TRBV6-5	TRBD1	NA	TGTGCCAGCAGTTACGACTGGACAGGGGCCAGCGGGGAGCTGTTTTTT	CASSYDWTGASGELFF
TRBJ2-3	TRBV7-8	TRBD2	NA	TGTGCCAGCAGCTTACCCCGTAGCGGGGGCCTCACAGATACGCAGTATTTT	CASSLPRSGGLTDTQYF
TRBJ1-1	TRBV27	NA	NA	TGTGCCAGCAGCACCCGAGGACTCATCCCCGAAGCTTTCTTT	CASSTRGLIPEAFF
TRBJ2-1	TRBV4-3	TRBD2	NA	TGCGCCAGCAGCCAAGATACTAGCGGAAACAATGAGCAGTTCTTC	CASSQDTSGNNEQFF
TRBJ2-3	TRBV25-1	TRBD1	NA	TGTGCCAGCGGGACAGGGGAAAGCACAGATACGCAGTATTTT	CASGTGESTDTQYF
TRBJ2-4	TRBV10-2	TRBD2	NA	TGCGCCAGCAGTGATCCCGGACTAGCGCCCAAAAACATTCAGTACTTC	CASSDPGLAPKNIQYF
TRBJ2-7	TRBV30	TRBD2	NA	TGTGCCTGGAGTGTACTAGCGGTCCGGGGGGAGCAGTACTTC	CAWSVLAVRGEQYF
TRBJ1-2	TRBV5-5	NA	NA	TGTGCCAGCAGCCCTCGCGGCAGTGATGGCTACACCTTC	CASSPRGSDGYTF
TRBJ2-1	TRBV15	NA	NA	TGTGCCACCAGCACGGGAAGGGCCTCCCACAATGAGCAGTTCTTC	CATSTGRASHNEQFF
TRBJ1-1	TRBV7-9	NA	NA	TGTGCCAGCAGCTTAGTGGAGGGACCGGACACTGAAGCTTTCTTT	CASSLVEGPDTEAFF
TRBJ1-2	TRBV30	NA	NA	TGTGCCTGGAGTGTACACAGCGGAGGGTATGGCTACACCTTC	CAWSVHSGGYGYTF
TRBJ1-1	TRBV6-1	NA	once	TGTGCCAGCAGTGTCCCTTCTTCTGAAGCTTTCTTT	CASSVPSSEAFF
TRBJ1-2	TRBV11-2	TRBD1	NA	TGTGCCAGCAGCTTAGATCCCACAGGGGGGTCTGGCTACACCTTC	CASSLDPTGGSGYTF
TRBJ1-4	TRBV5-6	NA	NA	TGTGCCAGCAGCTTGGGGGCAGCAACTAATGAAAAACTGTTTTTT	CASSLGAATNEKLFF
TRBJ2-5	TRBV2	NA	NA	TGTGCCAGGCCCGGGACTGCAGATGGAGAGACCCAGTACTTC	CARPGTADGETQYF
TRBJ1-3	TRBV9	TRBD1	NA	TGTGCCAGCAGCGTTAGGACAGGGGGTTCAAACACCATATATTTT	CASSVRTGGSNTIYF
TRBJ2-1	TRBV9	NA	NA	TGTGCCAGCAGCGTAGGTCGGGAGCAGTTCTTC	CASSVGREQFF
TRBJ2-7	TRBV7-8	NA	once	TGTGCCAGCAGCTCGAGGCGTGGGGGGAGCTCCTACGAGCAGTACTTC	CASSSRRGGSSYEQYF
TRBJ1-4	TRBV9	NA	NA	TGTGCCAGCAGCGCCCACAGTGCAACTAATGAAAAACTGTTTTTT	CASSAHSATNEKLFF
TRBJ2-2	TRBV6-1	TRBD1	NA	TGTGCCAGCACGGACAGGCGATCTACCGGGGAGCTGTTTTTT	CASTDRRSTGELFF
TRBJ2-5	TRBV5-6	TRBD2	NA	TGTGCCAGCAGCTGGTTAGCGGGGGGGCGAGAGACCCAGTACTTC	CASSWLAGGRETQYF